The present T cell receptor beta chain was sequenced within a study of CXCR3-negative and CXCR3-positive naive CD8 T cells. Study-wide results and caveats: CXCR3-positive naive cells carried more hydrophobic TRB CDR3s than CXCR3-negative naive cells did. Diversity in memory CD8+ cells fell much lower than the comparably high levels seen in both naive subsets.

This CDR3 spans 12 amino acids. CDR1 and CDR2 from the germline V gene are LNHNV and YYDKDF (reference sequence). CD8+ T cell subsets were each sorted in triplicate, 300,000 to 350,000 cells apiece. Carrying UMI labels, the TRB cDNA libraries were prepared through 5' RACE. Each CDR3 protein gets one entry in TCRdb, which reprocessed the 5' RACE reads and gives no DNA. The sample totals around 63,000 distinct CDR3 sequences; its top ten clones hold around 4.9%. A note on this clonotype: Its target is not known.

This TCR came from a human donor in good health. Some clones in this sample may be carry-over from other donors' samples. The sample consisted of naive CXCR3+ CD8+ T cells from blood. Subset described: CD45RO-CCR7+CD27+CD95- naive CD8+ T cells expressing CXCR3 (TNR3+). The chain employs TRBV15 and TRBJ2-1; the D call from TCRdb, TRBD1, cannot be confirmed without DNA. This chain's CDR3 is CATSEGGNEQFF.